This T cell receptor beta chain was identified in a study of regulatory T cells in long-lasting Graves disease. At the level of the study: In persistent Graves' disease, antithyroid drugs had been taken for over 5 years and TSH receptor antibodies stayed positive. Study conclusions and caveats: Thyroid tissue was not studied; only peripheral blood was. Persistent disease was characterized by preferential usage of TRBV28, TRBJ1-2 and TRBJ2-5.

Deletions cut 6 bases from V and 1 base from J, with 9 bases between. The CDR3 is 13 residues long. Stated time point: persistent/refractory GD, antithyroid drugs over 5 years with positive TRAb. PBMCs were the source of the RNA used for TCR sequencing. By American Thyroid Association guidelines, Graves' disease was diagnosed in the cohort. Investigators prepared the TCR beta libraries by applying iRepertoire HTBI primers and Arm-PCR of CDR3 regions. From the multiplex PCR reads, TCRdb called clonotypes with MiXCR, one entry per CDR3 protein. This sample has 310,000 or so distinct CDR3 sequences, with 15% to 20% found just once. This clonotype was seen at least ten times. Antigen unknown.

This TCR came from a female donor with Graves disease. The chain combines TRBV12-3 or TRBV12-4 with TRBJ1-1; D remains unclear. Sequences were derived from peripheral blood mononuclear cells (PBMCs), sampled when the disease was refractory, from a patient treated with antithyroid drugs. Here the CDR3 DNA reads TGTGCCAGCAGGGAAGGGTGGAACACTGAAGCTTTCTTT. It is translated as CASREGWNTEAFF.